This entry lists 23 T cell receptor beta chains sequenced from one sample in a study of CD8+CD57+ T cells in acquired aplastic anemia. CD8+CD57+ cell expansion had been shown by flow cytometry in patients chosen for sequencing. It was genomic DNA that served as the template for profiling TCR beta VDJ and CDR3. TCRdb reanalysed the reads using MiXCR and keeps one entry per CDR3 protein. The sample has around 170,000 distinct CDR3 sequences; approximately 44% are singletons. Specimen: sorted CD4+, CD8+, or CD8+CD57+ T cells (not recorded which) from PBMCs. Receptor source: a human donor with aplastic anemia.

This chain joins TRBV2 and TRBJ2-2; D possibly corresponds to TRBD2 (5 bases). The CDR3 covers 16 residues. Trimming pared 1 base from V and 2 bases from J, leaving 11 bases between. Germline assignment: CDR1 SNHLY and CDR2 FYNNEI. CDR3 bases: TGTGCCAGCAGTGAAGTGGGTGGAGGAAACACCGGGGAGCTGTTTTTT. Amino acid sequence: CASSEVGGGNTGELFF.

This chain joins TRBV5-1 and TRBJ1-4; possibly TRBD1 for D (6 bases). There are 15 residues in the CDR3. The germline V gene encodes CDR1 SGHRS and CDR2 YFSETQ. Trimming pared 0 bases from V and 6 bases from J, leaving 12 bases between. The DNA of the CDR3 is TGCGCCAGCAGCTTGGTCGGGGGCGGCTATGAAAAACTGTTTTTT. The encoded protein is CASSLVGGGYEKLFF.

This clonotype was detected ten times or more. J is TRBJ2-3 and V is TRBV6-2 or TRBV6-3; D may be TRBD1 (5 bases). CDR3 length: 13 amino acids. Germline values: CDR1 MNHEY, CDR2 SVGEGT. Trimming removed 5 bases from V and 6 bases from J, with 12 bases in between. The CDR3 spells CASSPDRSDTQYF. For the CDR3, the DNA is TGTGCCAGCAGTCCAGACAGATCCGATACGCAGTATTTT.

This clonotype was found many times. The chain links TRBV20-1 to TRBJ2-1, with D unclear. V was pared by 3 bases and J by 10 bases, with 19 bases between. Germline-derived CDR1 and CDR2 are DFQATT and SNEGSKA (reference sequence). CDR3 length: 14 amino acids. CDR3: CSASRDIGRNEQFF. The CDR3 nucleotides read TGCAGTGCTAGCCGCGACATAGGTCGCAACGAGCAGTTCTTC.

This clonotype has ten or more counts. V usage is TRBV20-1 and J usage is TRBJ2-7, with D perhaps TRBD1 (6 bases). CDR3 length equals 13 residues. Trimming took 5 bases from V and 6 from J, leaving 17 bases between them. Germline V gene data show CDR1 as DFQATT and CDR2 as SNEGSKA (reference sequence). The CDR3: CSAPYSRGPEQYF. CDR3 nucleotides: TGCAGTGCTCCTTATTCCAGGGGACCCGAGCAGTACTTC.

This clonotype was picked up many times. The CDR3 spells CASSYSSGTGNNSPLHF. The CDR3 DNA sequence: TGTGCCAGCAGTTACAGCTCCGGGACAGGAAATAATTCACCCCTCCACTTT. The rearrangement joins TRBV6-2 or TRBV6-3 to TRBJ1-6; TRBD1 agrees at 8 bases. CDR1 is MNHEY, CDR2 SVGEGT, per germline. V lost 2 bases and J lost 5; bases outside the gene matches: 8. CDR3 length: 17 amino acids.

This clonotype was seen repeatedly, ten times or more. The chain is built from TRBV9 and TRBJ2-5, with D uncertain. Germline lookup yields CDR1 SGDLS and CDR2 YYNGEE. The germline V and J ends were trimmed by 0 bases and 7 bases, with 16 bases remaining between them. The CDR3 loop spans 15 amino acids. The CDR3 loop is CASSVDPFGRGTQYF. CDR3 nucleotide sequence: TGTGCCAGCAGCGTAGACCCCTTCGGGCGTGGGACCCAGTACTTC.

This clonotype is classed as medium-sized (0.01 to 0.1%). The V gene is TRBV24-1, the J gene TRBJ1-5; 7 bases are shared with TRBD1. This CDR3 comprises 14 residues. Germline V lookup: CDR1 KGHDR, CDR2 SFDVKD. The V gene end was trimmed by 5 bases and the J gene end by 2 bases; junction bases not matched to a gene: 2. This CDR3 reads CATSAGTGNQPQHF. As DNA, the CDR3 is TGTGCCACCAGTGCGGGGACAGGCAATCAGCCCCAGCATTTT.

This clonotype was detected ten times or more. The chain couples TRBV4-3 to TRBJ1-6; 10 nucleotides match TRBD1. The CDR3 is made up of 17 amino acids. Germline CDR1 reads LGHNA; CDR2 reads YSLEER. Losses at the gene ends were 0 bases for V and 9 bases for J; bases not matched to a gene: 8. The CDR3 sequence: CASSQDGGQGRISPLHF. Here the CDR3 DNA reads TGCGCCAGCAGCCAAGATGGGGGACAGGGGAGGATTTCACCCCTCCACTTT.

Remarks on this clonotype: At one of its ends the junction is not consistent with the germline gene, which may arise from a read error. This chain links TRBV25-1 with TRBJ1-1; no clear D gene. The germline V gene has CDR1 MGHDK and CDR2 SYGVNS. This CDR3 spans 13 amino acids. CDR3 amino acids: CASSSQTNTEASF. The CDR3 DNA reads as TGTGCCAGCAGCTCTCAGACGAACACTGAAGCTTCCTTT.

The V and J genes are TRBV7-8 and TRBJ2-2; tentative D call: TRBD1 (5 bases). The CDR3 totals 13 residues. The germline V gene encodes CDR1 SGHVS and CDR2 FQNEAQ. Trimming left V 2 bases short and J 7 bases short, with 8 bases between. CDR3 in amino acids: CASSLQGGGELFF. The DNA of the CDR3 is TGTGCCAGCAGCTTACAGGGTGGCGGGGAGCTGTTTTTT.

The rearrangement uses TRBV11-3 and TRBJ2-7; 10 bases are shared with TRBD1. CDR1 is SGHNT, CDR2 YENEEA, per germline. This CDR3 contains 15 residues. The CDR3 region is CASSLTGTGVYEQYV. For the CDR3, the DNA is TGCGCCAGCAGCTTAACCGGGACAGGGGTGTACGAGCAGTACGTC.

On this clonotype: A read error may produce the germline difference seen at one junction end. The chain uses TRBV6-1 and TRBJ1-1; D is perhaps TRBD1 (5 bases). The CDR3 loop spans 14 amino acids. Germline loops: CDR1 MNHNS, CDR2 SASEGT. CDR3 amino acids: CASAKDRMNAEAFF. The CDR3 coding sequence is TGTGCCAGCGCCAAAGACAGAATGAACGCTGAAGCTTTCTTT.

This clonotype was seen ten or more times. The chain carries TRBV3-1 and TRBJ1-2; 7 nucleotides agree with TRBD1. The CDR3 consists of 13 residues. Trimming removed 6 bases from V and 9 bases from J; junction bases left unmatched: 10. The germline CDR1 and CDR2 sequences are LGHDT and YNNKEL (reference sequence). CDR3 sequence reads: CASRKRDSSRYTF. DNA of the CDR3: TGTGCCAGCAGGAAAAGGGACAGCTCGCGCTACACCTTC.

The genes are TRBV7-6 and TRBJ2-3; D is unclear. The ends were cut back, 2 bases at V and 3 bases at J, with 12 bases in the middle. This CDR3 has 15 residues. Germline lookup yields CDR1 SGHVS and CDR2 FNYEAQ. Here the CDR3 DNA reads TGTGCCAGCAGCTTACAACCAATAGCAACAGATACGCAGTATTTT. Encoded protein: CASSLQPIATDTQYF.

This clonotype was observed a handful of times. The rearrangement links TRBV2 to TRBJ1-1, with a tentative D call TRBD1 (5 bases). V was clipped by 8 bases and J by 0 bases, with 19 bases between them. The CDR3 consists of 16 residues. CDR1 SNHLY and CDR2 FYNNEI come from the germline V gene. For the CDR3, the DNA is TGTGCCAGCGGAGGGACTCCCGTCGTCTTGAACACTGAAGCTTTCTTT. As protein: CASGGTPVVLNTEAFF.

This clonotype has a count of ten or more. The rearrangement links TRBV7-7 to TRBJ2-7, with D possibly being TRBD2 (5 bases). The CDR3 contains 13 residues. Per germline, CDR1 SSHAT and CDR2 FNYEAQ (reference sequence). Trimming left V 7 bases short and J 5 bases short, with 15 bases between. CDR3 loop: CASTNSPGNEQYF. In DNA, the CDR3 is TGTGCCAGCACAAACTCGCCGGGGAACGAGCAGTACTTC.

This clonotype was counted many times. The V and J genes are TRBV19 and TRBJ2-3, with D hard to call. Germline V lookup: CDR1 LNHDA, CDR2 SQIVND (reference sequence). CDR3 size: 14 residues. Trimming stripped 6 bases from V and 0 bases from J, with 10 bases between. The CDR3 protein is CASSQQWSTDTQYF. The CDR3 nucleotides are TGTGCCAGTAGCCAGCAGTGGAGCACAGATACGCAGTATTTT.

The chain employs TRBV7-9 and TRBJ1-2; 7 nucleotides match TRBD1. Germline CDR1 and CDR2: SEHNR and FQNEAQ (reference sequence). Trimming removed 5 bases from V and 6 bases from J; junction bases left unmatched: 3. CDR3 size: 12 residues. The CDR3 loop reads CASSPTGDGYTF. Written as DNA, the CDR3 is TGTGCCAGCAGCCCAACAGGGGATGGCTACACCTTC. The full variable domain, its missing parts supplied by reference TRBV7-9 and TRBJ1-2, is DTGVSQNPRHKITKRGQNVTFRCDPISEHNRLYWYRQTLGQGPEFLTYFQNEAQLEKSRLLSDRFSAERPKGSFSTLEIQRTEQGDSAMYLCASSPTGDGYTFGSGTRLTVV.

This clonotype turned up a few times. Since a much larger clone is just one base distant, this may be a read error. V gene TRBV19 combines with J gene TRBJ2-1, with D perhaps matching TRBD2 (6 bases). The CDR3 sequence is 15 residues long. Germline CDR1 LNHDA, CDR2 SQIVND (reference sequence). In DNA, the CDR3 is TGTGCCCGTAGTTTGCGCGGACCCGGGGGCAATGAGCAGTTCTTC. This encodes CARSLRGPGGNEQFF.

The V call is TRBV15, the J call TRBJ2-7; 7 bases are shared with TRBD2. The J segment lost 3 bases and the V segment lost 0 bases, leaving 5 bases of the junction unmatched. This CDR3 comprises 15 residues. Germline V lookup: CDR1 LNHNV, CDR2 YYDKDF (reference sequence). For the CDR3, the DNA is TGTGCCACCAGCAGAGATTGGGGGGGTAGCTACGAGCAGTACTTC. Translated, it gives CATSRDWGGSYEQYF.

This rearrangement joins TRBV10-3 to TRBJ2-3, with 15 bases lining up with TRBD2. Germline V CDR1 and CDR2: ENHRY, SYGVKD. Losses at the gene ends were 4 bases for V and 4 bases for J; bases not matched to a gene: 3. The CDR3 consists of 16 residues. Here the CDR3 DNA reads TGTGCCATCAGTGCCGGACTAGCGGGAGGGGCAGATACGCAGTATTTT. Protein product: CAISAGLAGGADTQYF.

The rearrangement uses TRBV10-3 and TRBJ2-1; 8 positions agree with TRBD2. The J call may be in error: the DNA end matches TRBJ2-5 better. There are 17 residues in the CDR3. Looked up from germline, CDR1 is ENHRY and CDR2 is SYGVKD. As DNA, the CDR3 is TGTGCCATCAGTGAGCTAGCTAGCGGGTGTTACAAAGAGACCCAGTACTTC. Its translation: CAISELASGCYKETQYF.